The T cell receptor (beta chain) described here comes from a study of T-cell reconstitution after alpha-beta-depleted transplantation in children. With 6 bases removed from V and 0 bases from J, the gap between germline ends came to 13 bases. Germline V gene lookup returns CDR1 SGHRS and CDR2 YFSETQ. The CDR3 totals 16 residues. Study-wide points: Several hundred expanded graft clones reportedly were the source of alpha-beta T cells about two months after transplant.

Researchers prepared the TCRbeta library using unique molecular identifiers, the study reports. TCRdb redid the calling of the PCR reads with MiXCR, one entry per CDR3 protein. The table records fewer than 550,000 distinct CDR3 sequences, around 16% of them present only once. As regards this clonotype: Its matching antigen is unknown.

The chain has TRBV5-1 and TRBJ2-6; D is uncertain. This TCR derives from a boy under two years old who had a stem cell transplant for Wiskott-Aldrich syndrome, so the T cells may come from the graft donor. The starting material was PBMCs, mostly from graft donor cells, obtained 360 days after TCRalphabeta/CD19-depleted stem cell transplant. The CDR3 sequence is CASTTQPISGANVLTF. The CDR3 DNA reads as TGCGCCAGCACAACTCAGCCGATCTCTGGGGCCAACGTCCTGACTTTC.